The 16 T cell receptor beta chains below come from one sample, sequenced in a study of blood T cell repertoires in COVID-19. The repertoire was sequenced with immunoSEQ multiplex PCR; TCRdb's copy has only in-frame clones and lacks some. The sample yields tens of thousands of clones, more than 70% seen once. The sample taken for sequencing was peripheral blood. Receptors were obtained from a man aged 25-45 years with COVID-19, enrolled during active disease.

The V gene is TRBV6-2 or TRBV6-3, the J gene TRBJ2-1; maybe TRBD1 (5 bases). This CDR3 spans 16 amino acids. V lost 4 bases and J lost 1, with 14 bases in between. Germline V gene lookup returns CDR1 MNHEY and CDR2 SVGEGT. In DNA form, the CDR3 reads TGTGCCAGCAGTTTATCCTTAGGGGATTCCTACAATGAGCAGTTCTTC. Translated: CASSLSLGDSYNEQFF.

This clone was found a few times. The V call is TRBV7-9, the J call TRBJ1-2, with a weak D call TRBD1 (6 bases). Trimming took 2 bases from V and 5 from J, leaving 9 bases between them. The CDR3 is 13 residues long. CDR1 is SEHNR and CDR2 is FQNEAQ in the germline V gene (reference sequence). CDR3 DNA: TGTGCCAGCAGCTTAACAACAGGGTATGGCTACACCTTC. Amino acid sequence: CASSLTTGYGYTF.

The chain carries TRBV2 and TRBJ1-6; D uncertain. Deletions cut 8 bases from V and 4 bases from J, with 9 bases between. The CDR3 is 13 residues long. Germline CDR1 reads SNHLY; CDR2 reads FYNNEI. Here the CDR3 DNA reads TGTGCCAGCGGGCAGGAATATAATTCACCCCTCCACTTT. Encoded protein: CASGQEYNSPLHF.

The chain carries TRBV19 and TRBJ2-3; TRBD1 agrees at 10 bases. Per germline, CDR1 LNHDA and CDR2 SQIVND (reference sequence). The CDR3 consists of 17 residues. V was pared by 4 bases and J by 1 base, with 8 bases of the junction left unmatched. CDR3 DNA: TGTGCCAGTAGTAGCGGCTCCGGGACAGGGGGCACAGATACGCAGTATTTT. Its protein is CASSSGSGTGGTDTQYF.

This sequence joins TRBV7-2 and TRBJ2-1, with 11 bases aligning to TRBD1. The trim removed 5 bases at V and 1 base at J, leaving 13 bases unmatched. Germline loops: CDR1 SGHTA, CDR2 FQGNSA. The CDR3 length is 19 residues. CDR3 region: CASSTPGQGAVGSYNEQFF. DNA for the CDR3: TGTGCCAGCAGCACGCCTGGACAGGGGGCGGTGGGGTCCTACAATGAGCAGTTCTTC.

The J gene is TRBJ1-2, the V gene TRBV19, with D tentatively TRBD1 (6 bases). Per germline, CDR1 LNHDA and CDR2 SQIVND (reference sequence). This CDR3 contains 13 residues. V was pared by 4 bases and J by 4 bases, with 10 bases between. Here the CDR3 DNA reads TGTGCCAGTAGTACACAGGGTATCTATGGCTACACCTTC. It yields the protein CASSTQGIYGYTF.

The sample holds a few counts of this clone. The V gene is TRBV27, the J gene TRBJ2-6; D is undetermined. Per the germline V gene, CDR1 is MNHEY and CDR2 is SMNVEV (reference sequence). The CDR3 sequence is 15 residues long. Trimming cost V 6 bases and J 0 bases, with 9 bases left between them. CDR3 DNA sequence: TGTGCCAGCAGATTTAGAGGCTCTGGGGCCAACGTCCTGACTTTC. Amino acids: CASRFRGSGANVLTF.

The chain employs TRBV19 and TRBJ1-3; the D is unclear. CDR3 size: 12 residues. Per germline, CDR1 LNHDA and CDR2 SQIVND (reference sequence). V shed 4 bases and J shed 4 bases, with 5 bases lying between them. CDR3 in amino acids: CASSSLGNTIYF. As DNA, the CDR3 is TGTGCCAGTAGTAGTCTCGGAAACACCATATATTTT.

The chain combines TRBV9 with TRBJ2-1; 11 bases align to TRBD2. The CDR3 is 16 residues long. Per the germline V gene, CDR1 is SGDLS and CDR2 is YYNGEE. J was trimmed by 6 bases and V by 3 bases; bases with no gene match: 8. The CDR3 nucleotides are TGTGCCAGCAGCGGGGGACTAGCGGAAAAGGGCAATGAGCAGTTCTTC. Translating gives CASSGGLAEKGNEQFF.

V usage is TRBV5-5 and J usage is TRBJ2-7; D gene ambiguous. CDR3 size: 14 residues. Germline-derived CDR1 and CDR2 are SGHKS and YYEKEE (reference sequence). V shed 4 bases and J shed 3 bases, with 14 bases lying between them. CDR3 in amino acids: CASSPTLTGYEQYF. CDR3 DNA sequence: TGTGCCAGCAGCCCGACGTTGACTGGCTACGAGCAGTACTTC.

The gene calls are TRBV6-5 and TRBJ2-1; D is possibly TRBD2 (6 bases). This CDR3 contains 13 residues. Trimming removed 6 bases at V and 3 bases at J, with 9 bases between. The V gene's germline CDR1 is MNHEY and CDR2 SVGAGI. CDR3 coding DNA: TGTGCCAGCAGCCGACTAGACTACAATGAGCAGTTCTTC. Amino acids: CASSRLDYNEQFF.

This clone appeared a few times. Other DNA sequences within the sample encode an identical CDR3. This chain uses TRBV7-8 with TRBJ1-5, with TRBD1 as a possible D gene (5 bases). V was pared by 1 base and J by 2 bases, with 9 bases between. The CDR3 is made up of 15 amino acids. Germline-derived CDR1 and CDR2 are SGHVS and FQNEAQ. The CDR3 region is CASSLVGGGNQPQHF. The DNA for the CDR3 is TGTGCCAGCAGCTTAGTTGGGGGGGGCAATCAGCCCCAGCATTTT.

The gene calls are TRBV29-1 and TRBJ2-7; D may be TRBD2 (6 bases). Trimming removed 0 bases at V and 7 bases at J, with 16 bases between. Germline lookup yields CDR1 SQVTM and CDR2 ANQGSEA. The CDR3 spans 14 residues. This CDR3 is CSVEDGWGDREQYF. The CDR3 nucleotides are TGCAGCGTTGAAGATGGGTGGGGGGATCGGGAGCAGTACTTC.

The CDR3 sequence: CASSSISGRINNEQFF. DNA for the CDR3: TGTGCCAGCAGCTCTATTAGCGGTCGTATAAACAATGAGCAGTTCTTC. This rearrangement joins TRBV27 to TRBJ2-1; D may be TRBD2 (6 bases). The CDR3 sequence is 16 residues long. Per the germline V gene, CDR1 is MNHEY and CDR2 is SMNVEV (reference sequence). Deletions cut 6 bases from V and 5 bases from J, with 20 bases between.

This rearrangement joins TRBV27 to TRBJ1-4; D call uncertain. This CDR3 is built from 14 residues. The ends were cut back, 3 bases at V and 3 bases at J, with 8 bases in the middle. Germline CDR1 is MNHEY and CDR2 is SMNVEV (reference sequence). CDR3 in DNA: TGTGCCAGCAGTTTGAGCGTCCCTAATGAAAAACTGTTTTTT. This translates into CASSLSVPNEKLFF.

The V and J genes are TRBV9 and TRBJ2-2, with 9 bases that match TRBD1. V lost 0 bases and J lost 7; bases outside the gene matches: 16. There are 19 residues in the CDR3. In germline, CDR1 is SGDLS, CDR2 YYNGEE. The CDR3 region is CASSVGAFFGQGTVGELFF. CDR3 in DNA: TGTGCCAGCAGCGTAGGAGCCTTTTTCGGACAGGGGACCGTCGGGGAGCTGTTTTTT.